Below, one T cell receptor (beta chain) is given with its context. These data originate in a study of cytomegalovirus exposure and HLA in healthy donors. The J segment lost 5 bases and the V segment lost 3 bases, leaving 6 bases of the junction unmatched. Germline CDR1 is SGHTA and CDR2 is FQGNSA. The CDR3 is 14 amino acids. In the PCR, 60 Vbeta and 13 Jbeta primers were used. In the authors' methods: The count from a later analysis was 79 million or so unique TCR beta chains, around 11 million of them shared. Data came from immunoSEQ multiplex PCR; TCRdb stores just in-frame clones and leaves some out. From that table come the V and J calls and clone size; the DNA was used to work out D and trimming. The sample records tens of thousands of clones, about 67% being singletons.

The sample was PBMCs. The clonotype was recovered from a middle-aged man in good health and CMV-seropositive. The rearrangement joins TRBV7-2 to TRBJ1-1; 7 positions agree with TRBD1. CDR3 nucleotide sequence: TGTGCCAGCAGCTTTTCCCCAGGGGGAACTGAAGCTTTCTTT. It codes for CASSFSPGGTEAFF. Full variable domain (outside the CDR3, taken from reference TRBV7-2 and TRBJ1-1): GAGVSQSPSNKVTEKGKDVELRCDPISGHTALYWYRQSLGQGLEFLIYFQGNSAPDKSGLPSDRFSAERTGGSVSTLTIQRTQQEDSAVYLCASSFSPGGTEAFFGQGTRLTVV.